The clone carrying this T cell receptor (beta chain) has a handful of counts. Its target is not known. The sample belongs to a study of CD8 T cells in ankylosing spondylitis. General study points: The study identified a TCR beta motif of about eight highly homologous variants that appeared characteristic of ankylosing spondylitis blood. The authors found the disease-linked clones to be CD8+ and relatively rare in peripheral blood.

It was by quantitative 5'-RACE with molecular barcodes that TCR beta libraries were made. Using its own MiXCR run on the 5' RACE reads, TCRdb lists one record per CDR3 protein. The sample holds about 750,000 distinct CDR3 sequences, over 15% seen once. Trimming removed 3 bases from V and 3 bases from J, with 11 bases in between. Germline CDR1 is MDHEN and CDR2 is SYDVKM. The CDR3 runs 14 residues. This receptor was taken from a male donor with ankylosing spondylitis. V gene TRBV28 combines with J gene TRBJ2-5; TRBD2 might be the D (5 bases). Sequencing was carried out using blood, either unsorted or a sorted T cell fraction (not recorded which). CDR3 in DNA: TGTGCCAGCAGTTTGACCGGGGAAGAAGAGACCCAGTACTTC. Residues: CASSLTGEEETQYF.